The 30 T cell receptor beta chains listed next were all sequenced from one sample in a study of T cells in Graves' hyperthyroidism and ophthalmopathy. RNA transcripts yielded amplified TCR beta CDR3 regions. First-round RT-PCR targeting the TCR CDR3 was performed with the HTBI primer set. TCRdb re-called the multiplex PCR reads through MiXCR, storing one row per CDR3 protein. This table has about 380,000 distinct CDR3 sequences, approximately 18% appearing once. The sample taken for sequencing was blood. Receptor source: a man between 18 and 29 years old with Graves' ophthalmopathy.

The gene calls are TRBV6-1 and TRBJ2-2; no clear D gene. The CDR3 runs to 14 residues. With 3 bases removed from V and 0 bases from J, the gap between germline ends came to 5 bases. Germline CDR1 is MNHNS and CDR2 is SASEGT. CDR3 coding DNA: TGTGCCAGCAGTGAGCACACGAACACCGGGGAGCTGTTTTTT. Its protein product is CASSEHTNTGELFF.

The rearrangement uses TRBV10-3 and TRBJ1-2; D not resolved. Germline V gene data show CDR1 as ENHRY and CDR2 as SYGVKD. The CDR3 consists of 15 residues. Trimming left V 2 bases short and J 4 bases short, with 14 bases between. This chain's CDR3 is CAISESWDGVYGYTF. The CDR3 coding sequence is TGTGCCATCAGTGAGAGTTGGGATGGGGTCTATGGCTACACCTTC.

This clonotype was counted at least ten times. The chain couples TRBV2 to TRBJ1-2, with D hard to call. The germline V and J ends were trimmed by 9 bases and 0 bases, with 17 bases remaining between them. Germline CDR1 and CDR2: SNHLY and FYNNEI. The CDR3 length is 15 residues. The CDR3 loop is CARSSGPAANYGYTF. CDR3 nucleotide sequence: TGTGCCAGAAGCTCAGGTCCAGCAGCTAACTATGGCTACACCTTC.

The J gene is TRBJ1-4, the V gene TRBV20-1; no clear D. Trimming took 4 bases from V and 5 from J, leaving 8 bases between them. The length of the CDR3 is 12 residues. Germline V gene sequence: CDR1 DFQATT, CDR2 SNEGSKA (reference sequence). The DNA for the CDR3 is TGCAGTGCTATGGTCCAGAATGAAAAACTGTTTTTT. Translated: CSAMVQNEKLFF.

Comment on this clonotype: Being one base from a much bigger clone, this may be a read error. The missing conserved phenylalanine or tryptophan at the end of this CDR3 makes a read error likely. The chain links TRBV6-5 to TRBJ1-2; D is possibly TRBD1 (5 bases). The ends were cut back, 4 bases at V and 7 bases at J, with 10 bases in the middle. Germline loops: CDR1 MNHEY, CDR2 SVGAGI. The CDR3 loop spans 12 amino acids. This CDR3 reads CASSSGLGGYTL. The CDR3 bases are TGTGCCAGCAGTTCAGGGTTAGGTGGCTACACCCTC.

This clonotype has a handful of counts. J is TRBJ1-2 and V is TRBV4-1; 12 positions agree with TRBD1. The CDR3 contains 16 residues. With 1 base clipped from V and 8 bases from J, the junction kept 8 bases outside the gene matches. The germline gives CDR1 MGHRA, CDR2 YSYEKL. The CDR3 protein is CASSQVMGQGAQGYTF. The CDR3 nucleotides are TGCGCCAGCAGCCAAGTCATGGGACAGGGGGCGCAGGGCTACACCTTC.

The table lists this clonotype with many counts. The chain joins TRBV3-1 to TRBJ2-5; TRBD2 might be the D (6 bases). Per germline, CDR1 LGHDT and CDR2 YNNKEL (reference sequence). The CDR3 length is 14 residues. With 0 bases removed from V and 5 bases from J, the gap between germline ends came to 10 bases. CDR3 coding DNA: TGTGCCAGCAGCCAAGAAATAGCGGAGGAGACCCAGTACTTC. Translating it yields CASSQEIAEETQYF.

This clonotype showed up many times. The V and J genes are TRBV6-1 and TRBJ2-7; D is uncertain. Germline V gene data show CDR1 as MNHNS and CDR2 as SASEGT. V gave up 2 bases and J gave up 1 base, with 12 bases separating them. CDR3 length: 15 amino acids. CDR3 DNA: TGTGCCAGCAGTGAACGGGCCGAAGGATCCTACGAGCAGTACTTC. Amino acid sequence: CASSERAEGSYEQYF.

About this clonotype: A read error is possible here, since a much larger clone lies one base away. CDR3 loop: CASSLAGASGTEAFF. DNA of the CDR3: TGTGCCAGCAGCTTAGCCGGGGCTTCTGGCACTGAAGCTTTCTTT. The rearrangement uses TRBV7-9 and TRBJ1-1, with D possibly being TRBD1 (5 bases). CDR3 length: 15 amino acids. Looked up from germline, CDR1 is SEHNR and CDR2 is FQNEAQ (reference sequence). The V gene lost 0 bases and the J gene lost 4 bases, with 12 bases spanning the gap.

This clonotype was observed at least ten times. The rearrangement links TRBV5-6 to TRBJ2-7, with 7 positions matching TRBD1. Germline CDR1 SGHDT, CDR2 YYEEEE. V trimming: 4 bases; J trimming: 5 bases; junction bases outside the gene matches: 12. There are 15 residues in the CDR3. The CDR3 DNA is TGTGCCAGCAGCCCAGGGGGTCTTCTCCTCGACGAGCAGTACTTC. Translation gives CASSPGGLLLDEQYF.

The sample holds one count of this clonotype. CDR3 residues: CASSPTGTRSYEQYF. CDR3 DNA sequence: TGTGCCAGCAGTCCGACCGGGACAAGGTCCTACGAGCAGTACTTC. J is TRBJ2-7 and V is TRBV27; D is possibly TRBD1 (6 bases). CDR3 length: 15 residues. Per the germline V gene, CDR1 is MNHEY and CDR2 is SMNVEV (reference sequence). The germline V and J ends were trimmed by 5 bases and 1 base, with 15 bases remaining between them.

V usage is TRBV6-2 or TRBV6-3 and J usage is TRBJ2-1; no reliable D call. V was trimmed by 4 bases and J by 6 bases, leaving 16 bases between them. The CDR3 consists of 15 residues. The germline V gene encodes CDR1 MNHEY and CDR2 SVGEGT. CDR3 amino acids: CASSLLGYGSNEQFF. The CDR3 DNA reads TGTGCCAGCAGTTTACTGGGGTATGGAAGCAATGAGCAGTTCTTC.

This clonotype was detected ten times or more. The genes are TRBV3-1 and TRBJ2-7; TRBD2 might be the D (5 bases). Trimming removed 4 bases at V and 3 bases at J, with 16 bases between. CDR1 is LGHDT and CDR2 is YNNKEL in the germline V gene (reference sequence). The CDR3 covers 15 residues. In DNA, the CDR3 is TGTGCCAGCAGCCGCCCGTCGGGGAGCAGCTACGAGCAGTACTTC. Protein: CASSRPSGSSYEQYF.

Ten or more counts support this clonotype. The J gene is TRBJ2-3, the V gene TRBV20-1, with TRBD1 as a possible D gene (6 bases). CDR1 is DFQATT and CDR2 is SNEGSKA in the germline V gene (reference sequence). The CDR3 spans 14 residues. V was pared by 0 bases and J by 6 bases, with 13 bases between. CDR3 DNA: TGCAGTGCTAGAGACCGACAGGTCGAGGATACGCAGTATTTT. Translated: CSARDRQVEDTQYF.

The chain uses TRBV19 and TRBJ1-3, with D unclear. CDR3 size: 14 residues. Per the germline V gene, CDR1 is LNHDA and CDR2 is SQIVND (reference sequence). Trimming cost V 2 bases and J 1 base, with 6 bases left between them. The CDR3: CASSIRGSGNTIYF. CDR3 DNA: TGTGCCAGTAGTATACGAGGATCTGGAAACACCATATATTTT.

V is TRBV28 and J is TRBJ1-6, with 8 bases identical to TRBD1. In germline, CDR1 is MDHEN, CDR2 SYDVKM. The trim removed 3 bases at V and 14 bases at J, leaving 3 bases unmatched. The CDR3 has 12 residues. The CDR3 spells CASSFEDRALHF. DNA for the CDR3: TGTGCCAGCAGTTTTGAGGACAGGGCCCTCCACTTT.

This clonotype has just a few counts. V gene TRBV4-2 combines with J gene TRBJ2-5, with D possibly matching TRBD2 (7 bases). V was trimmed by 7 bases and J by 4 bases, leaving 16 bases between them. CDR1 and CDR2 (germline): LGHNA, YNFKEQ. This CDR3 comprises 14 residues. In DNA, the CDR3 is TGTGCCAGCACCCTAGGGGGGGGTGGAGAGACCCAGTACTTC. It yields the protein CASTLGGGGETQYF.

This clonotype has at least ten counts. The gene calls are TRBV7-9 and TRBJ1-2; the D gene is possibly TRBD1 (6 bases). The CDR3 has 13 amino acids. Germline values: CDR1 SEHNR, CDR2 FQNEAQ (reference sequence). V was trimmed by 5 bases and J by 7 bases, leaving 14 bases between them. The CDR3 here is CASSTGQRGGYTF. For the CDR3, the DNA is TGTGCCAGCAGCACCGGACAGAGAGGTGGCTACACCTTC.

CDR3 residues: CSARDRTGALYPPLHF. For the CDR3, the DNA is TGCAGTGCTAGAGACCGTACGGGGGCTCTGTATCCACCCCTCCACTTT. The chain joins TRBV20-1 to TRBJ1-6; D might be TRBD1 (6 bases). The CDR3 consists of 16 residues. Germline lookup yields CDR1 DFQATT and CDR2 SNEGSKA (reference sequence). Between the trimmed V and J ends, which lost 0 bases and 11 bases, there was a span of 20 bases.

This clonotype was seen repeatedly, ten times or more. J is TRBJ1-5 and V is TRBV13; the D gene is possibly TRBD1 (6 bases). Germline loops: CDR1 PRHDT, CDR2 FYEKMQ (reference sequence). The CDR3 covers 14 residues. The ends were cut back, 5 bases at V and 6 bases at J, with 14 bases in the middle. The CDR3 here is CASSVQGIGQPQHF. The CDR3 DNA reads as TGTGCCAGCAGCGTCCAGGGGATCGGTCAGCCCCAGCATTTT.

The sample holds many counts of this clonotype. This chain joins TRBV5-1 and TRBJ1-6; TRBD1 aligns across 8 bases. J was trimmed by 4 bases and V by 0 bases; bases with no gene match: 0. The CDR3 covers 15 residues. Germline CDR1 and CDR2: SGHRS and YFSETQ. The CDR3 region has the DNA TGCGCCAGCAGCTTGGGGACAGGGTATAATTCACCCCTCCACTTT. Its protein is CASSLGTGYNSPLHF.

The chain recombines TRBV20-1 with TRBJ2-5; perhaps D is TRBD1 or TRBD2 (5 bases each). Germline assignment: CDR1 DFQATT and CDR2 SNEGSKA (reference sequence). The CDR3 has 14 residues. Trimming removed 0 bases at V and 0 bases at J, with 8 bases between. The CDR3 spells CSARDPGHQETQYF. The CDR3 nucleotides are TGCAGTGCTAGAGATCCGGGACACCAAGAGACCCAGTACTTC.

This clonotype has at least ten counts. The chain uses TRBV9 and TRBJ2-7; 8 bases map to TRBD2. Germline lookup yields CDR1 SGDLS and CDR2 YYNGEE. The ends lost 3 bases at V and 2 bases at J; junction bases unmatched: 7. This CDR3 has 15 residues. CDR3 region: CASSEGAGVPYEQYF. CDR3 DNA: TGTGCCAGCAGCGAAGGAGCGGGGGTCCCCTACGAGCAGTACTTC.

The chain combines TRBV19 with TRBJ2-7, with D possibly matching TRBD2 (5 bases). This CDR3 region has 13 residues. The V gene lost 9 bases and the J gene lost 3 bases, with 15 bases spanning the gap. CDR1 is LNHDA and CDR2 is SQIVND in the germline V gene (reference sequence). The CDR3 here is CASRREGNYEQYF. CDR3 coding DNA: TGTGCCAGCCGACGGGAAGGGAACTACGAGCAGTACTTC.

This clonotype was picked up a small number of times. In DNA, the CDR3 is TGTGCCAGTAGTATATCGAACCCACGATGGGATCAGCCCCAGCATTTT. Its translation is CASSISNPRWDQPQHF. V usage is TRBV19 and J usage is TRBJ1-5; D is unclear. Germline V gene data show CDR1 as LNHDA and CDR2 as SQIVND (reference sequence). The CDR3 loop spans 16 amino acids. Deletions cut 2 bases from V and 5 bases from J, with 16 bases between.

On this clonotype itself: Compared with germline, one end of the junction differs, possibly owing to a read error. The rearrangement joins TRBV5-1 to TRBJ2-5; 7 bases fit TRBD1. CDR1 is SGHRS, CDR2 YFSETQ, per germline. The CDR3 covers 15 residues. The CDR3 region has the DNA TGTGCCACCAGTGACCTTGGGACAGAACAAGAGACCCAGTACTTC. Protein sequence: CATSDLGTEQETQYF.

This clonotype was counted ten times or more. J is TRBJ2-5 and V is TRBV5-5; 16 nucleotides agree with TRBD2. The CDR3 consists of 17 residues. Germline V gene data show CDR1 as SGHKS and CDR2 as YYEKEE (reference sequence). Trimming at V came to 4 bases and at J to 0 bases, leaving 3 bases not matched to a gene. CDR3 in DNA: TGTGCCAGCAGCCCGGGACTAGCGGGGGGGTACCAAGAGACCCAGTACTTC. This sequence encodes CASSPGLAGGYQETQYF. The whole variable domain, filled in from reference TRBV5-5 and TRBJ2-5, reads DAGVTQSPTHLIKTRGQQVTLRCSPISGHKSVSWYQQVLGQGPQFIFQYYEKEERGRGNFPDRFSARQFPNYSSELNVNALLLGDSALYLCASSPGLAGGYQETQYFGPGTRLLVL.

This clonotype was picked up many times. DNA of the CDR3: TGTGCCAGTAGTATGAGCGGGGGACCCTACAATGAGCAGTTCTTC. Translation: CASSMSGGPYNEQFF. The rearrangement uses TRBV19 and TRBJ2-1, with TRBD2 identical over 8 bases. The CDR3 runs 15 residues. Germline V gene data show CDR1 as LNHDA and CDR2 as SQIVND (reference sequence). After removal of 3 bases from V and 2 bases from J, the junction contained 3 bases not matched to a gene.

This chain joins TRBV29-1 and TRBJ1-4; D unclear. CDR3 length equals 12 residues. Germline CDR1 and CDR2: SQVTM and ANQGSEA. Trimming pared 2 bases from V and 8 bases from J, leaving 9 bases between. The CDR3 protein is CSVEILGEKLFF. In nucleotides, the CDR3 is TGCAGCGTTGAAATCTTGGGAGAAAAACTGTTTTTT.

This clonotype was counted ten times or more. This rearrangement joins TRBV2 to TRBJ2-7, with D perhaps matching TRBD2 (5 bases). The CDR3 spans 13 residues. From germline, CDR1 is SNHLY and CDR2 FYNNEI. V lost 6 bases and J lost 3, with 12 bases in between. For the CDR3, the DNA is TGTGCCAGCAGGCGGACTCTGGGCTACGAGCAGTACTTC. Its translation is CASRRTLGYEQYF.